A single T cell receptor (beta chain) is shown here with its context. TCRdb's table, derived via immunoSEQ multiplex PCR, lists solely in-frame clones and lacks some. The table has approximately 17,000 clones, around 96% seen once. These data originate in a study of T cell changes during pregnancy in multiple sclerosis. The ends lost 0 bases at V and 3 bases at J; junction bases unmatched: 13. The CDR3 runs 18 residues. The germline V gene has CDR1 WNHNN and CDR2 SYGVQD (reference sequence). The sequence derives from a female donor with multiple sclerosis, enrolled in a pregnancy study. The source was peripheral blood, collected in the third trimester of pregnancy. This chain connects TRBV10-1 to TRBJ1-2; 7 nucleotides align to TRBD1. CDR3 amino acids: CASSESGGVTGADYGYTF. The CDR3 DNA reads TGCGCCAGCAGTGAGTCGGGGGGCGTCACAGGGGCTGACTATGGCTACACCTTC.